This T cell receptor beta chain was sequenced during a study of breast tumors, draining lymph nodes, adjacent tissues. Whole-study results and caveats: Compared with basal-like, luminal-like tumors shared significantly more repertoire with nontumor tissue. Compared with lymph nodes, tumors were less diverse; compared with nontumor tissue, more.

TCRdb fed the multiplex PCR reads into MiXCR, producing one record per CDR3 protein. This table has 150,000 to 200,000 distinct CDR3 sequences, about 34% appearing once. Axillary draining lymph nodes of breast cancer patients supplied the node samples. Trimming shortened V by 0 bases and J by 2 bases, and 11 bases separated the two germline ends. The CDR3 covers 15 residues. CDR1 is SGDLS, CDR2 YYNGEE, per germline. As for this clonotype: Its target is not known.

What was sequenced was axillary lymph node tissue. The rearrangement joins TRBV9 to TRBJ1-1; D not resolved. This clonotype was obtained from a female donor with breast cancer. Some clones in this sample may be carry-over from other donors' samples. The CDR3 DNA is TGTGCCAGCAGCGTAGGGGCGTTGCCAAACACTGAAGCTTTCTTT. Translation gives CASSVGALPNTEAFF. The whole variable domain, remainder taken from reference TRBV9 and TRBJ1-1, is DSGVTQTPKHLITATGQRVTLRCSPRSGDLSVYWYQQSLDQGLQFLIQYYNGEERAKGNILERFSAQQFPDLHSELNLSSLELGDSALYFCASSVGALPNTEAFFGQGTRLTVV.